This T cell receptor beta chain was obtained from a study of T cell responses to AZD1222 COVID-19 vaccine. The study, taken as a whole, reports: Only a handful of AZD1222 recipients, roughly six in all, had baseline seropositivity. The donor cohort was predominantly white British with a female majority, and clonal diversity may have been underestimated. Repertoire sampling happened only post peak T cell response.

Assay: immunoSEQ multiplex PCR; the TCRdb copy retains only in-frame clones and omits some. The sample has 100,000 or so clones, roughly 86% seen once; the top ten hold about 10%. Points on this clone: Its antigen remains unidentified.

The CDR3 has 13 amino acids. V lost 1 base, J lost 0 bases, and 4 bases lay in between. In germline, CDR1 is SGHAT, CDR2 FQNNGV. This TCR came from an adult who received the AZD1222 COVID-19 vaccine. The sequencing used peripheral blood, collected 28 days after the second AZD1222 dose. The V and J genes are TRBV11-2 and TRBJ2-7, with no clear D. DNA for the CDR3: TGTGCCAGCAGCTTAGGCCACTCCTACGAGCAGTACTTC. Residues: CASSLGHSYEQYF.